The 27 T cell receptor beta chains presented below share a single source sample, sequenced in a study of T-cell reconstitution after alpha-beta-depleted transplantation in children. The TCRbeta library was prepared with unique molecular identifiers. TCRdb passed the PCR reads through MiXCR, listing each CDR3 protein once. The sample lists about 610,000 distinct CDR3 sequences, more than 9% occurring once. This specimen was PBMCs from the stem cell graft donor, taken from the stem cell graft. Receptors originate from a human donor who donated a stem cell graft to a child with acute myeloid leukemia.

This clonotype has at least ten counts. The chain carries TRBV20-1 and TRBJ1-1; D ambiguous. The CDR3 sequence is 12 residues long. V was shortened by 5 bases and J by 4 bases, with 11 bases between the two germline ends. Germline CDR1 is DFQATT and CDR2 is SNEGSKA (reference sequence). The CDR3 DNA sequence: TGCAGTGCTCCCGACGACGGCACTGAAGCTTTCTTT. It encodes CSAPDDGTEAFF.

This clonotype came up a few times. V and J are TRBV20-1 and TRBJ2-3; D remains ambiguous. Trimming pared 5 bases from V and 5 bases from J, leaving 8 bases between. The CDR3 contains 11 residues. The germline CDR1 and CDR2 sequences are DFQATT and SNEGSKA (reference sequence). The CDR3 DNA reads as TGCAGTGCTCAGCTCATAGATACGCAGTATTTT. Translated: CSAQLIDTQYF.

The rearrangement links TRBV7-2 to TRBJ2-2; either TRBD1 or TRBD2 may fit D (5 bases each). There are 15 residues in the CDR3. Trimming shortened V by 2 bases and J by 5 bases, and 12 bases separated the two germline ends. Germline CDR1 and CDR2: SGHTA and FQGNSA. The CDR3 reads CASSLYTGTTGELFF. Written as DNA, the CDR3 is TGTGCCAGCAGCTTATACACCGGGACGACCGGGGAGCTGTTTTTT.

The V and J genes are TRBV7-2 and TRBJ2-7; 10 nucleotides line up with TRBD2. The V and J ends lost 1 base and 3 bases, in that order; junction bases with no gene match: 3. Germline V gene data show CDR1 as SGHTA and CDR2 as FQGNSA. This CDR3 has 15 amino acids. This chain's CDR3 is CASSLGASGGYEQYF. The CDR3 region has the DNA TGTGCCAGCAGCTTAGGGGCTAGCGGGGGCTACGAGCAGTACTTC. The variable domain in full, completed from reference TRBV7-2 and TRBJ2-7, reads GAGVSQSPSNKVTEKGKDVELRCDPISGHTALYWYRQSLGQGLEFLIYFQGNSAPDKSGLPSDRFSAERTGGSVSTLTIQRTQQEDSAVYLCASSLGASGGYEQYFGPGTRLTVT.

This clonotype was seen at least ten times. V is TRBV5-1 and J is TRBJ1-2, with TRBD1 matching over 7 bases. Germline loops: CDR1 SGHRS, CDR2 YFSETQ. The CDR3 runs 16 residues. J lost 0 bases, V lost 4 bases, and 9 bases had no gene match. The CDR3 sequence is CASSPGTVEANYGYTF. Here the CDR3 DNA reads TGCGCCAGCAGCCCCGGGACAGTCGAGGCTAACTATGGCTACACCTTC.

The rearrangement joins TRBV14 to TRBJ1-4; D perhaps matches TRBD1 (5 bases). The CDR3 has 16 residues. V was trimmed by 2 bases and J by 4 bases, leaving 14 bases between them. Germline loops: CDR1 SGHDN, CDR2 FVKESK. The DNA for the CDR3 is TGTGCCAGCAGCCAAAAATCGGGACGCTTTAATGAAAAACTGTTTTTT. Residues: CASSQKSGRFNEKLFF.

The V and J genes are TRBV12-3 or TRBV12-4 and TRBJ2-3; unclear D gene. The CDR3 is made up of 14 amino acids. V was clipped by 6 bases and J by 4 bases, with 14 bases between them. The CDR3 sequence is CASSLVDAADTQYF. DNA of the CDR3: TGTGCCAGCAGCCTCGTGGACGCGGCAGATACGCAGTATTTT.

This CDR3 is CSVEKQGGHNEQFF. CDR3 DNA: TGCAGCGTTGAAAAACAGGGGGGTCACAATGAGCAGTTCTTC. The V call is TRBV29-1, the J call TRBJ2-1, with 8 bases identical to TRBD1. With V trimmed by 2 bases and J by 5 bases, 5 bases remained unmatched. The CDR3 consists of 14 residues. The germline V gene has CDR1 SQVTM and CDR2 ANQGSEA.

This clonotype came up a few times. The J gene is TRBJ2-5, the V gene TRBV14, with TRBD1 matching 10 bases. The CDR3 totals 16 residues. V gave up 0 bases and J gave up 5 bases; unmatched junction bases: 6. CDR1 and CDR2 (germline): SGHDN, FVKESK. The CDR3 bases are TGTGCCAGCAGCCAAGATCGGGACAGGGGTCGGGAGACCCAGTACTTC. Translated, it gives CASSQDRDRGRETQYF.

This clonotype was seen a few times. The V gene is TRBV29-1, the J gene TRBJ1-3, with 9 nucleotides matching TRBD1. This CDR3 region has 13 residues. The germline V gene has CDR1 SQVTM and CDR2 ANQGSEA. V shed 4 bases, J shed 4 bases, and the junction held 2 bases outside the gene matches. The CDR3 DNA sequence: TGCAGCGTTGTGGGACAGGGAGGAAACACCATATATTTT. Translation gives CSVVGQGGNTIYF.

This clonotype was recorded many times. DNA for the CDR3: TGTGCCAGCAGCTTAATGGACTCCTACCTGGGCAATGAGCAGTTCTTC. Translated: CASSLMDSYLGNEQFF. The chain links TRBV7-9 to TRBJ2-1; TRBD2 is a possible D gene (5 bases). V shed 2 bases and J shed 6 bases, with 17 bases lying between them. This CDR3 spans 16 amino acids. CDR1 and CDR2 from the germline V gene are SEHNR and FQNEAQ (reference sequence).

The chain couples TRBV20-1 to TRBJ1-2, with D unclear. Deletions cut 0 bases from V and 6 bases from J, with 14 bases between. Per germline, CDR1 DFQATT and CDR2 SNEGSKA (reference sequence). CDR3 length equals 14 residues. The CDR3 loop reads CSARDRLSGNGYTF. Here the CDR3 DNA reads TGCAGTGCTAGAGATCGGTTGTCTGGGAATGGCTACACCTTC.

There are many counts of this clonotype. The chain combines TRBV27 with TRBJ2-7, with TRBD2 identical over 13 bases. The CDR3 covers 16 residues. With V trimmed by 5 bases and J by 2 bases, 6 bases remained unmatched. Germline V CDR1 and CDR2: MNHEY, SMNVEV (reference sequence). In DNA, the CDR3 is TGTGCCAGCAGTCGATGGGGGACTAGCGGGACCTACGAGCAGTACTTC. Amino acid sequence: CASSRWGTSGTYEQYF.

CDR3 DNA sequence: TGCAGTTGCTCGGGACTAGCGAAAAATATCCAAGAGACCCAGTACTTC. Its translation: CSCSGLAKNIQETQYF. The V call is TRBV20-1, the J call TRBJ2-5, with 10 bases matching TRBD2. The CDR3 spans 16 residues. The V gene's germline CDR1 is DFQATT and CDR2 SNEGSKA (reference sequence). V was pared by 8 bases and J by 1 base, with 13 bases of the junction left unmatched.

This clonotype turned up a few times. The rearrangement uses TRBV18 and TRBJ2-1; D uncertain. V was pared by 4 bases and J by 0 bases, with 10 bases between. The germline V gene has CDR1 KGHSH and CDR2 LQKENI. The length of the CDR3 is 15 residues. The DNA for the CDR3 is TGTGCCAGCTCACAGGACCTGAGCTCCTACAATGAGCAGTTCTTC. As protein: CASSQDLSSYNEQFF.

Many counts were recorded for this clonotype. This chain uses TRBV28 with TRBJ2-7; D possibly corresponds to TRBD2 (5 bases). Per the germline V gene, CDR1 is MDHEN and CDR2 is SYDVKM. The CDR3 consists of 16 residues. The V gene lost 7 bases and the J gene lost 7 bases, with 26 bases spanning the gap. The CDR3 DNA follows: TGTGCCAGCACCCAATTCTCCGGACTTTCTTCGAGGGAGCAGTACTTC. Translation: CASTQFSGLSSREQYF.

Only a few counts were recorded for this clonotype. The chain joins TRBV7-6 to TRBJ1-5; D is perhaps TRBD1 (5 bases). This CDR3 spans 12 amino acids. Between the trimmed V and J ends, which lost 5 bases and 6 bases, there was a span of 8 bases. In germline, CDR1 is SGHVS, CDR2 FNYEAQ. For the CDR3, the DNA is TGTGCCAGCAGCCGGGGGAGTCAGCCCCAGCATTTT. Amino acid sequence: CASSRGSQPQHF.

This clonotype was counted between two and nine times. The chain links TRBV25-1 to TRBJ1-1; maybe TRBD1 (5 bases). This CDR3 contains 18 residues. CDR1 MGHDK and CDR2 SYGVNS come from the germline V gene. The germline V and J ends were trimmed by 3 bases and 0 bases, with 20 bases remaining between them. The CDR3 reads CASSDELWGDVVNTEAFF. The CDR3 DNA reads TGTGCCAGCAGTGATGAGTTGTGGGGGGACGTAGTGAACACTGAAGCTTTCTTT.

This clonotype occurred a few times. This chain joins TRBV9 and TRBJ1-3; no clear D. With 4 bases removed from V and 0 bases from J, the gap between germline ends came to 14 bases. In germline, CDR1 is SGDLS, CDR2 YYNGEE. The CDR3 sequence is 16 residues long. The CDR3 loop reads CASSLPADSSGNTIYF. The CDR3 bases are TGTGCCAGCAGCCTACCGGCGGATAGCTCTGGAAACACCATATATTTT.

In this sample, this clonotype turned up many times. The chain joins TRBV3-1 to TRBJ2-4, with D perhaps TRBD2 (6 bases). The germline V and J ends were trimmed by 4 bases and 9 bases, with 7 bases remaining between them. Germline assignment: CDR1 LGHDT and CDR2 YNNKEL (reference sequence). This CDR3 is built from 11 residues. CDR3 sequence reads: CASSPGVIQYF. CDR3 bases: TGTGCCAGCAGCCCGGGGGTCATTCAGTACTTC.

In its sample, this clonotype was seen a few times. This chain links TRBV20-1 with TRBJ2-1; 8 positions agree with TRBD1. The CDR3 covers 19 residues. Per the germline V gene, CDR1 is DFQATT and CDR2 is SNEGSKA (reference sequence). V trimming: 1 base; J trimming: 9 bases; junction bases outside the gene matches: 23. DNA for the CDR3: TGCAGTGCTAGAGCGGCTGGATCCTCCAAGGCAGGGGGCTGGGGTGAGCAGTTCTTC. It specifies CSARAAGSSKAGGWGEQFF.

This clonotype was counted a few times. Written as DNA, the CDR3 is TGTGCCTGGAACCAACTAGCGGGAGTGGGCGAGCAGTACTTC. Translation: CAWNQLAGVGEQYF. The chain has TRBV30 and TRBJ2-7, with 11 positions matching TRBD2. Germline-derived CDR1 and CDR2 are GTSNPN and SVGIG (reference sequence). The CDR3 spans 14 residues. The V segment lost 4 bases and the J segment 6 bases; nucleotides outside the gene matches: 8.

This clonotype was picked up many times. This chain uses TRBV30 with TRBJ2-7; D not resolved. V lost 4 bases and J lost 2, with 12 bases in between. The CDR3 totals 13 residues. Germline CDR1 reads GTSNPN; CDR2 reads SVGIG (reference sequence). This chain's CDR3 is CAWTEKGTYEQYF. The CDR3, as DNA: TGTGCCTGGACGGAGAAGGGAACCTACGAGCAGTACTTC.

The chain carries TRBV7-2 and TRBJ2-1; 8 nucleotides line up with TRBD2. Losses at the gene ends were 5 bases for V and 9 bases for J; bases not matched to a gene: 15. Per the germline V gene, CDR1 is SGHTA and CDR2 is FQGNSA. This CDR3 region has 16 residues. The CDR3 nucleotides are TGTGCCAGCAGCCCCGGGGCGGGAGGCTACTTTAGTGAGCAGTTCTTC. Translation: CASSPGAGGYFSEQFF.

V is TRBV6-1 and J is TRBJ2-5; TRBD2 matches 8 bases. The CDR3 extends over 14 amino acids. From germline, CDR1 is MNHNS and CDR2 SASEGT. J was trimmed by 5 bases and V by 5 bases; bases with no gene match: 7. The DNA of the CDR3 is TGTGCCAGCAGTCAAGGACCGGGGGGGGAGACCCAGTACTTC. Translation gives CASSQGPGGETQYF.

This clonotype appeared a few times. The rearrangement uses TRBV20-1 and TRBJ2-1; 10 bases match TRBD2. Germline CDR1 DFQATT, CDR2 SNEGSKA (reference sequence). The V and J ends lost 5 bases and 7 bases, in that order; junction bases with no gene match: 11. The CDR3 covers 15 residues. CDR3 protein: CSAALPSGSLNEQFF. The CDR3 coding sequence is TGCAGTGCTGCCCTGCCTAGCGGGAGTTTAAATGAGCAGTTCTTC.

This clonotype occurred many times. The genes are TRBV24-1 and TRBJ2-7; the match to TRBD1 covers 10 bases. CDR3 size: 15 residues. Trimming removed 3 bases from V and 2 bases from J; junction bases left unmatched: 3. Germline values: CDR1 KGHDR, CDR2 SFDVKD. CDR3 sequence (DNA): TGTGCCACCAGTGATACCGGGACAGGGGCCTACGAGCAGTACTTC. Its translation: CATSDTGTGAYEQYF.